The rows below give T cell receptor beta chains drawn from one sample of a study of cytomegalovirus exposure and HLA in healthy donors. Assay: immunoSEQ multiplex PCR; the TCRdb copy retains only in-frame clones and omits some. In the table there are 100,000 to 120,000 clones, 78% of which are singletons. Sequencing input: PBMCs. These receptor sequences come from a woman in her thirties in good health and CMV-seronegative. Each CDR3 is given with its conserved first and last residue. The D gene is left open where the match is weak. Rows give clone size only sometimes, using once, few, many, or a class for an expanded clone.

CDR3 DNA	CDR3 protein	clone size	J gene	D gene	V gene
TGTGCCCTAAAAAGCGGGGCCCACGAGCAGTACTTC	CALKSGAHEQYF	-	TRBJ2-7	TRBD2	TRBV30
TGTGCCAGCAGTTTATCTCTCCAGGGGGGCTACGAGCAGTACTTC	CASSLSLQGGYEQYF	-	TRBJ2-7	-	TRBV28
TGTGCCAGCAGCTTAAGGACTAGCGGATTCGGGGGCGAGCAGTACTTC	CASSLRTSGFGGEQYF	-	TRBJ2-7	TRBD2	TRBV7-8
TGTGCCAGCAGCCAAGATTCTACAGGGGGCGGCACTGAAGCTTTCTTT	CASSQDSTGGGTEAFF	-	TRBJ1-1	TRBD1	TRBV14
TGTGCCAGTTCAACACGGGGAGGGGACACTGAAGCTTTCTTT	CASSTRGGDTEAFF	few	TRBJ1-1	-	TRBV19
TGTGCCAGTGCGGGAGGACAGGGGAATGAAAAACTGTTTTTT	CASAGGQGNEKLFF	-	TRBJ1-4	TRBD1	TRBV19
TGCGCCAGCAGCACCCGGACAGGAAGCAACTATGGCTACACCTTC	CASSTRTGSNYGYTF	-	TRBJ1-2	TRBD1	TRBV4-3
TGTGCCAGCAGCCCCATTAGGGGGTACTCCGAGCAGTACTTC	CASSPIRGYSEQYF	-	TRBJ2-7	-	TRBV11-2
TGTGCCATCAGTGATGCACAGTCCTATGGCTACACCTTC	CAISDAQSYGYTF	-	TRBJ1-2	-	TRBV10-3
TGTGCCAGCAGCTCGGAAATAGCGGGAGGGCTTCAGACCCAGTACTTC	CASSSEIAGGLQTQYF	-	TRBJ2-5	TRBD2	TRBV7-6
TGTGCCAGCAGCTATAGCGGGAGCTCCTACGAGCAGTACTTC	CASSYSGSSYEQYF	-	TRBJ2-7	TRBD2	TRBV14
TGTGCCTGGAGTGTTCAGGCGGGTAACACTGAAGCTTTCTTT	CAWSVQAGNTEAFF	-	TRBJ1-1	-	TRBV30
TGTGCCTGGAGTGTAGGGAACAGGGGAGGTCAGCCCCAGCATTTT	CAWSVGNRGGQPQHF	-	TRBJ1-5	TRBD1	TRBV30
TGTGCCAGCAGCGCGGCGACAGGTTATAATGAAAAACTGTTTTTT	CASSAATGYNEKLFF	-	TRBJ1-4	-	TRBV9
TGTGCCTATGAAGGGGGGACAGGAGGCGGCTACACCTTC	CAYEGGTGGGYTF	-	TRBJ1-2	TRBD1	TRBV30
TGTGCCAGCAGACCGGGACTAGCGGGAGGTAGCACAGATACGCAGTATTTT	CASRPGLAGGSTDTQYF	-	TRBJ2-3	TRBD2	TRBV2
TGTGCCAGCAGTATTCTAGCGGGGGGACTGGATACGCAGTATTTT	CASSILAGGLDTQYF	-	TRBJ2-3	TRBD2	TRBV9
TGTGCCAGCAGCTTAGTCCTACCGGGGGGTTCACAGTTCTTC	CASSLVLPGGSQFF	-	TRBJ2-1	TRBD2	TRBV7-8
TGCGCCAGCAGCGCTAGCGGGATGTTAGCGCAGTACTTC	CASSASGMLAQYF	-	TRBJ2-7	TRBD2	TRBV5-1
TGTGCCAGCAGCAAAACTAGCTACAATGAGCAGTTCTTC	CASSKTSYNEQFF	-	TRBJ2-1	-	TRBV7-3
TGTGCCAGCAGCATAAGGGGGACTGGGGCCAACGTCCTGACTTTC	CASSIRGTGANVLTF	few	TRBJ2-6	-	TRBV2
TGTGCCAGCAGTCCACCGAGGGGAGGAGGGGAGACCCAGTACTTC	CASSPPRGGGETQYF	-	TRBJ2-5	-	TRBV28
TGCAGCGTTGTATCCCAGGTCGGGGGTGAGCAGTTCTTC	CSVVSQVGGEQFF	-	TRBJ2-1	-	TRBV29-1
TGTGCCAGCAGTTTCGGGGGGGCCTACGGCGAGCAGTACTTC	CASSFGGAYGEQYF	-	TRBJ2-7	TRBD2	TRBV27
TGTGCCAGCAGTCTAGCGGCTCCCTACGAGCAGTACTTC	CASSLAAPYEQYF	-	TRBJ2-7	TRBD2	TRBV2
TGTGCCAGCAGCCAAGTTCTTAGCGGGGGTTTGAATGAGCAGTTCTTC	CASSQVLSGGLNEQFF	-	TRBJ2-1	TRBD2	TRBV14
TGTGCCAGCAGCCAAACAGGGACCTATGGCTACACCTTC	CASSQTGTYGYTF	once	TRBJ1-2	-	TRBV6-1
TGTGCCAGCAGTGAAAGGACTAGCGGGAGTACCGATGAGCAGTTCTTC	CASSERTSGSTDEQFF	-	TRBJ2-1	TRBD2	TRBV2
TGCGCCAGCAGCCAACAGCCGGGGGGCTCTGAAAAACTGTTTTTT	CASSQQPGGSEKLFF	-	TRBJ1-4	-	TRBV4-1
TGTGCCAGCAGCTTTCCTGGCGGTACAGGGAAATTGGGCGAGCAGTACTTC	CASSFPGGTGKLGEQYF	few	TRBJ2-7	-	TRBV11-2
TGCGCCAGCAGCTTTCAGGGGGGGAACACTGAAGCTTTCTTT	CASSFQGGNTEAFF	-	TRBJ1-1	TRBD1	TRBV5-1
TGTGCCAGCAGTCGAGGAGGGGCAACTAATGAAAAACTGTTTTTT	CASSRGGATNEKLFF	-	TRBJ1-4	-	TRBV6-5
TGCGCCAGCAGCCAAGTCGGGAGGTCTAATGAAAAACTGTTTTTT	CASSQVGRSNEKLFF	-	TRBJ1-4	-	TRBV4-1
TGTGCCAGCTCACCACAAGGGGCCGGGGAGCTGTTTTTT	CASSPQGAGELFF	-	TRBJ2-2	-	TRBV18
TGTGCCAGCAGCCCAGGGGACAGCCCCTACGAGCAGTACTTC	CASSPGDSPYEQYF	-	TRBJ2-7	TRBD1	TRBV5-6
TGTGCCATCAGTGGGACAGGAAACACTGAAGCTTTCTTT	CAISGTGNTEAFF	few	TRBJ1-1	TRBD1	TRBV10-3
TGTGCCAGCAGCTTATCCTACTACCCCAATGAGCAGTTCTTC	CASSLSYYPNEQFF	-	TRBJ2-1	-	TRBV13
TGTGCCAGCAGCGCCGGGACAGTCCATTCACCCCTCCACTTT	CASSAGTVHSPLHF	few	TRBJ1-6	TRBD1	TRBV2
TGTGCCAGCAGGCCGGGACTAGCGGGAATTAGCACAGATACGCAGTATTTT	CASRPGLAGISTDTQYF	-	TRBJ2-3	TRBD2	TRBV28
TGTGCCTGGAGTGCTTTGGGGGGTAGCAATCAGCCCCAGCATTTT	CAWSALGGSNQPQHF	-	TRBJ1-5	-	TRBV30
TGTGCCAGCAGCTTGGTGGGCAGGGGACAACAAGAGACCCAGTACTTC	CASSLVGRGQQETQYF	-	TRBJ2-5	-	TRBV5-4
TGTGCCAGCAGGTGGGCCTTAGGATACAATGAGCAGTTCTTC	CASRWALGYNEQFF	few	TRBJ2-1	-	TRBV13
TGTGCCAGCAGCTTCTGGACAGGGAGTTCGGCGGGGGCCAACGTCCTGACTTTC	CASSFWTGSSAGANVLTF	-	TRBJ2-6	TRBD1	TRBV5-6
TGCGCCAGCAGCTTGGTTGGGGGAGGGGATGAGCAGTTCTTC	CASSLVGGGDEQFF	-	TRBJ2-1	TRBD2	TRBV5-1
TGTGCCAGCAGACCCGACAGCGACCCAACCTACGAGCAGTACTTC	CASRPDSDPTYEQYF	-	TRBJ2-7	-	TRBV6-6